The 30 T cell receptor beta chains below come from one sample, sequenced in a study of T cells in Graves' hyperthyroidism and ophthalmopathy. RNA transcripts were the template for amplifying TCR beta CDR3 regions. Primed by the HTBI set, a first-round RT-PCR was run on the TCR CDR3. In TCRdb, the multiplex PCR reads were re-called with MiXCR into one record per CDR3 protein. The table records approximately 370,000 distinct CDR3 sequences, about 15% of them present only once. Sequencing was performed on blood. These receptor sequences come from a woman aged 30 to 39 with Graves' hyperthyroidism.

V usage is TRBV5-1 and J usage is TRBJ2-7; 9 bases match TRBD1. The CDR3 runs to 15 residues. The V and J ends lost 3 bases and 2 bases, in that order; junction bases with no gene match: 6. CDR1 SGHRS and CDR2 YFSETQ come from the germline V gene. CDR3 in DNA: TGCGCCAGCAGCTGGGGACAGGGAGCTACCTACGAGCAGTACTTC. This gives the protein CASSWGQGATYEQYF. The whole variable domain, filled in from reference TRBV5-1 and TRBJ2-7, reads KAGVTQTPRYLIKTRGQQVTLSCSPISGHRSVSWYQQTPGQGLQFLFEYFSETQRNKGNFPGRFSGRQFSNSRSEMNVSTLELGDSALYLCASSWGQGATYEQYFGPGTRLTVT.

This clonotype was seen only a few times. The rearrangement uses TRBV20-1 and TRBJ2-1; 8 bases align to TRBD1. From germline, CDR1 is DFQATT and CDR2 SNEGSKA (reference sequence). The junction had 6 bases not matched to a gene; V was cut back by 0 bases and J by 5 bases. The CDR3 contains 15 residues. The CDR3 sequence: CSARDQDRVNNEQFF. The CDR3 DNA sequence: TGCAGTGCTAGAGATCAGGACAGGGTAAACAATGAGCAGTTCTTC.

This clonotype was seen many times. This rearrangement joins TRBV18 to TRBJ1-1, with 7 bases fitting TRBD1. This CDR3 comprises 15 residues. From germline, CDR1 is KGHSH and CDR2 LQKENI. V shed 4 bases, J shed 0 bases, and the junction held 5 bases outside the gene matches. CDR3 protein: CASSQRTGLNTEAFF. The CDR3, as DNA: TGTGCCAGCTCACAACGGACAGGCTTGAACACTGAAGCTTTCTTT.

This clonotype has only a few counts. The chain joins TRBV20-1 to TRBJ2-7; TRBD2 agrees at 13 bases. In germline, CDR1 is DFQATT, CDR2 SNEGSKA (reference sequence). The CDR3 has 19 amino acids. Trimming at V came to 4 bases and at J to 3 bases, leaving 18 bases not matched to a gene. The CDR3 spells CSANGKATSGRTFNYEQYF. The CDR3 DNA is TGCAGTGCTAACGGGAAGGCGACTAGCGGGAGGACCTTTAACTACGAGCAGTACTTC.

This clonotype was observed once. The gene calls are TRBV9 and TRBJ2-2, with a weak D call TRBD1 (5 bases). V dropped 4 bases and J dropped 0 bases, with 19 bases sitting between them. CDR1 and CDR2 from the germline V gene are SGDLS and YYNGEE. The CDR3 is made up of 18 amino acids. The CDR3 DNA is TGTGCCAGCAGCCCCTCCCCCAGTAGGGGCCCGAACACCGGGGAGCTGTTTTTT. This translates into CASSPSPSRGPNTGELFF.

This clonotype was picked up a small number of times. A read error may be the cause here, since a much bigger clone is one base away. CDR3 amino acids: CASSAGIAYEQFF. Written as DNA, the CDR3 is TGTGCCAGCAGTGCAGGGATAGCCTACGAGCAGTTCTTC. The chain recombines TRBV27 with TRBJ2-1; D might be TRBD1 (5 bases). The germline V and J ends were trimmed by 5 bases and 10 bases, with 15 bases remaining between them. The CDR3 extends over 13 amino acids. CDR1 and CDR2 (germline): MNHEY, SMNVEV (reference sequence).

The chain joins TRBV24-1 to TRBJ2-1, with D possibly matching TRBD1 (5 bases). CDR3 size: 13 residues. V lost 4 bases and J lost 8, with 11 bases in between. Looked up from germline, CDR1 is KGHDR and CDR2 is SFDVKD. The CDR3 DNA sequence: TGTGCCACCAGTGACCCTACAGGCGATGAGCAGTTCTTC. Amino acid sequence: CATSDPTGDEQFF.

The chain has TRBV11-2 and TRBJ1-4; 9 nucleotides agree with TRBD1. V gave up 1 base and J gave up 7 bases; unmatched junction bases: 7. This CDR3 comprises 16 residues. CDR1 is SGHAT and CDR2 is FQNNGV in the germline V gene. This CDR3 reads CASSLGGTGLSEKLFF. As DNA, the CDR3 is TGTGCCAGCAGCTTAGGAGGGACAGGGCTGAGTGAAAAACTGTTTTTT.

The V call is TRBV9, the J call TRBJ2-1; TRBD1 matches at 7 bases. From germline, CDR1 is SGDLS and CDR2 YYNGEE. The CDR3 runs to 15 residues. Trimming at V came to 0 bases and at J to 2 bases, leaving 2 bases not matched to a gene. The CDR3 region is CASSVGQGAYNEQFF. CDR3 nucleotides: TGTGCCAGCAGCGTAGGGCAGGGGGCCTACAATGAGCAGTTCTTC.

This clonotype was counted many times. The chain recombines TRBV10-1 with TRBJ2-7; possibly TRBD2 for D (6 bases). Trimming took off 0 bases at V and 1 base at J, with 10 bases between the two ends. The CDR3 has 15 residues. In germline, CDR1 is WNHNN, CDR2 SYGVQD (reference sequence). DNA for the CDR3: TGCGCCAGCAGTGAGTCGAGCGGGTCATCCTACGAGCAGTACTTC. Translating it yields CASSESSGSSYEQYF.

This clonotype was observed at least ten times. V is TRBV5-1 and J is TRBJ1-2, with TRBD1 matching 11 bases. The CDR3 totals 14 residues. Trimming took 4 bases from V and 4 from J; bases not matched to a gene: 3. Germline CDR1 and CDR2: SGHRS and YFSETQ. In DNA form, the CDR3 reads TGCGCCAGCAGCGACGGGACAGGGGGCTATGGCTACACCTTC. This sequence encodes CASSDGTGGYGYTF.

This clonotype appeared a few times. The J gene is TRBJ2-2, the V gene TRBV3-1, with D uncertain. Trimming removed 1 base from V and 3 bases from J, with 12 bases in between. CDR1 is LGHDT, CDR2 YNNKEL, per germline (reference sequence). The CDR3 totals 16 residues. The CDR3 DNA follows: TGTGCCAGCAGCCAAGTGTCGACGGCTGACACCGGGGAGCTGTTTTTT. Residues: CASSQVSTADTGELFF. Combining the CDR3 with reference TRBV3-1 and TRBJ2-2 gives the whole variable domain DTAVSQTPKYLVTQMGNDKSIKCEQNLGHDTMYWYKQDSKKFLKIMFSYNNKELIINETVPNRFSPKSPDKAHLNLHINSLELGDSAVYFCASSQVSTADTGELFFGEGSRLTVL.

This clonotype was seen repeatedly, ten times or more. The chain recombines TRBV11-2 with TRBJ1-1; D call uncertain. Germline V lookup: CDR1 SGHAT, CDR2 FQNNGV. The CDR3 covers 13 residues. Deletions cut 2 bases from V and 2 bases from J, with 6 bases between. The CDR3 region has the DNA TGTGCCAGCAGCTTAAAAATAAACACTGAAGCTTTCTTT. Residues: CASSLKINTEAFF.

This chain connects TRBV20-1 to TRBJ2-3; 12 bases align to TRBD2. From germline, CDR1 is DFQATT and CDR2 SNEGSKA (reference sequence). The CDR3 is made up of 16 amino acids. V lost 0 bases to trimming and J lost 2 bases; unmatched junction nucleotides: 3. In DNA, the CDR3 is TGCAGTGCTAGAGATCTAGCGGGAGGGACCACAGATACGCAGTATTTT. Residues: CSARDLAGGTTDTQYF.

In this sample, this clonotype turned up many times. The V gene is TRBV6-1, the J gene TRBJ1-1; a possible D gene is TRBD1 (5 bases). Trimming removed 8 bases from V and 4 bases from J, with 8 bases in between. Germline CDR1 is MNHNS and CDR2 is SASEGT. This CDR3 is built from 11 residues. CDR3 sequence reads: CASGRGTEAFF. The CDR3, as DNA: TGTGCCAGCGGGAGGGGCACTGAAGCTTTCTTT.

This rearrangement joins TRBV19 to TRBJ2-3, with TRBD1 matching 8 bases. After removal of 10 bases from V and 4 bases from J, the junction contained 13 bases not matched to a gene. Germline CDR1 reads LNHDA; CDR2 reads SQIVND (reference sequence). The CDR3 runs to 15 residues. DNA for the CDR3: TGTGCCACCTGGGACAGGCAGAACGGACCAGATACGCAGTATTTT. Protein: CATWDRQNGPDTQYF.

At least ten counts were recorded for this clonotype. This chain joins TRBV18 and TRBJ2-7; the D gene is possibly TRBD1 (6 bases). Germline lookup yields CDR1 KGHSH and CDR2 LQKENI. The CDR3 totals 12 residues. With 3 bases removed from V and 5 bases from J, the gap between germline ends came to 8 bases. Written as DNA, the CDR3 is TGTGCCAGCTCACCCGCAGGGGACGAGCAGTACTTC. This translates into CASSPAGDEQYF. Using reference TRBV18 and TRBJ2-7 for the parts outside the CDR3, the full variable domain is NAGVMQNPRHLVRRRGQEARLRCSPMKGHSHVYWYRQLPEEGLKFMVYLQKENIIDESGMPKERFSAEFPKEGPSILRIQQVVRGDSAAYFCASSPAGDEQYFGPGTRLTVT.

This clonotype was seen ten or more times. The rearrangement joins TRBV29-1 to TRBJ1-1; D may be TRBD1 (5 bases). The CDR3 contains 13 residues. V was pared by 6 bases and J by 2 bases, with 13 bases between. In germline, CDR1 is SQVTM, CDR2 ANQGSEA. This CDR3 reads CSVGGVFNTEAFF. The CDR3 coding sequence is TGCAGCGTCGGGGGGGTGTTTAACACTGAAGCTTTCTTT. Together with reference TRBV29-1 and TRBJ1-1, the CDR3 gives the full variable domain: SAVISQKPSRDICQRGTSLTIQCQVDSQVTMMFWYRQQPGQSLTLIATANQGSEATYESGFVIDKFPISRPNLTFSTLTVSNMSPEDSSIYLCSVGGVFNTEAFFGQGTRLTVV.

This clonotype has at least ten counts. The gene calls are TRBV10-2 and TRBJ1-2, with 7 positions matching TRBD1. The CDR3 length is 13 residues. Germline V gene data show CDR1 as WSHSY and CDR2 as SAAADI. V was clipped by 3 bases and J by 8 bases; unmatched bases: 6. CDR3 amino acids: CASSDNRGGGYTF. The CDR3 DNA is TGCGCCAGCAGTGATAACAGGGGCGGAGGCTACACCTTC.

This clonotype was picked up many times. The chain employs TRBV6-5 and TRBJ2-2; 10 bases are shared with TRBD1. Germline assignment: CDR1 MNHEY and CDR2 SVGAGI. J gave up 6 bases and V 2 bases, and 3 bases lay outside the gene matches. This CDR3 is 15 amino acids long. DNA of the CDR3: TGTGCCAGCAGTTACCCAGGGACAGGGGCCGGGGAGCTGTTTTTT. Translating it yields CASSYPGTGAGELFF.

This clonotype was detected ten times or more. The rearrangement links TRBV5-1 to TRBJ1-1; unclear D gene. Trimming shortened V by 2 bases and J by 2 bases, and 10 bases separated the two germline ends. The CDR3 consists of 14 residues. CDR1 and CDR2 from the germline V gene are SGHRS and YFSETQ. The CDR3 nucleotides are TGCGCCAGCAGCTTATATAGCGCTAACACTGAAGCTTTCTTT. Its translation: CASSLYSANTEAFF. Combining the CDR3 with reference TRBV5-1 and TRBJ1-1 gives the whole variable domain KAGVTQTPRYLIKTRGQQVTLSCSPISGHRSVSWYQQTPGQGLQFLFEYFSETQRNKGNFPGRFSGRQFSNSRSEMNVSTLELGDSALYLCASSLYSANTEAFFGQGTRLTVV.

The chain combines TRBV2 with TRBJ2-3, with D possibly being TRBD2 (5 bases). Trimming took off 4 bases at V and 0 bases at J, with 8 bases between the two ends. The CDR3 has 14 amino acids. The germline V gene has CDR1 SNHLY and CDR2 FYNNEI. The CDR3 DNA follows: TGTGCCAGCAGTGCAGCGGCTAGCACAGATACGCAGTATTTT. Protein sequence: CASSAAASTDTQYF.

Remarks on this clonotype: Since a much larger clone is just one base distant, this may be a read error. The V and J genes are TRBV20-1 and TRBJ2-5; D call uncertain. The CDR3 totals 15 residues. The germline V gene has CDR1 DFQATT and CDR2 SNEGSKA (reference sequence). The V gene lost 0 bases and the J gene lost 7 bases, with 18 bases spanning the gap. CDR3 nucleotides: TGCAGTGCTAGAGATCAAGAGACCCGCTCCTCGACCCAGTACTTC. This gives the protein CSARDQETRSSTQYF.

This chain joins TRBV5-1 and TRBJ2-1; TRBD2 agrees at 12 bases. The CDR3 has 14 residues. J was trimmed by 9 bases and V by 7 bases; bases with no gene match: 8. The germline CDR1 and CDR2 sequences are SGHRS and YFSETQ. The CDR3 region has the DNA TGCGCCAGCCTCGGGCTAGCGGGAGGGGGTGAGCAGTTCTTC. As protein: CASLGLAGGGEQFF.

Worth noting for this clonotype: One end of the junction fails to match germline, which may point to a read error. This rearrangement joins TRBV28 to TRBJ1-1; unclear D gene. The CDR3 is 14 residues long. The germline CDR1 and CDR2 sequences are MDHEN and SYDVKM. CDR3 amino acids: CTSSWVNSNTEAFF. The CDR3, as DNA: TGTACCAGCAGTTGGGTCAACAGCAACACTGAAGCTTTCTTT.

The CDR3 loop is CAISDIVGARNEQYF. In DNA, the CDR3 is TGTGCCATCAGTGATATAGTAGGGGCAAGGAACGAGCAGTACTTC. The V gene is TRBV10-3, the J gene TRBJ2-7; a weak D match, TRBD1 (5 bases). V gave up 3 bases and J gave up 5 bases, with 17 bases separating them. The CDR3 has 15 residues. Germline lookup yields CDR1 ENHRY and CDR2 SYGVKD.

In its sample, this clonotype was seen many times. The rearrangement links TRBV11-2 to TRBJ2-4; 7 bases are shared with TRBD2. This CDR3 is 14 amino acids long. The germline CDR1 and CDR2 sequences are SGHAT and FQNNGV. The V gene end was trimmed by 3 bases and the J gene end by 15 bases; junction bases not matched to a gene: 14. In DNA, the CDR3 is TGTGCCAGCAGCTTGAATCCGGGAGGTCCCTCGTTGTACTTC. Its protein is CASSLNPGGPSLYF.

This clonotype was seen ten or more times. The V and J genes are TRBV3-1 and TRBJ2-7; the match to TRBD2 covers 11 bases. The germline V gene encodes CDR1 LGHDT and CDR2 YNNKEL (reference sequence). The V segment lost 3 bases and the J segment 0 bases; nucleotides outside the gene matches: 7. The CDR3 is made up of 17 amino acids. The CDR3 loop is CASSHRSGRARSYEQYF. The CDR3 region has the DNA TGTGCCAGCAGCCACCGTAGCGGGAGGGCCCGCTCCTACGAGCAGTACTTC.

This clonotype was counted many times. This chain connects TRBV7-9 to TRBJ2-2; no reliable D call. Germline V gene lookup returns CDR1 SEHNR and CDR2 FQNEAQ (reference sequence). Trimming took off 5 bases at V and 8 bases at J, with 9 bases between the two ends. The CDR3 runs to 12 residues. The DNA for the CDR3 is TGTGCCAGCAGCCCCCCTCGTGGGGAGCTGTTTTTT. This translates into CASSPPRGELFF.

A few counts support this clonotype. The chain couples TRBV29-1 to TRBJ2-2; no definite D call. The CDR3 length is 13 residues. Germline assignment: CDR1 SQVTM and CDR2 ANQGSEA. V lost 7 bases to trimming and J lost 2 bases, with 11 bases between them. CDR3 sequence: CSAFSGNTGELFF. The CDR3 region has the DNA TGCAGCGCCTTTTCCGGTAACACCGGGGAGCTGTTTTTT.